These 17 T cell receptor beta chains came from one sample sequenced in a study of shared clonotypes between healthy human individuals. The data were produced by immunoSEQ multiplex PCR, yet TCRdb's version contains in-frame clones alone and is incomplete. The data show about half a million clones, roughly 80% seen once. Sequencing was carried out using PBMCs. The receptors were sampled from a woman aged 40 to 50 in good health. Some clones in this sample may be carry-over from other donors' samples.

J is TRBJ1-1 and V is TRBV28, with D perhaps TRBD1 (5 bases). Germline values: CDR1 MDHEN, CDR2 SYDVKM. CDR3 length: 15 residues. V dropped 4 bases and J dropped 1 base, with 13 bases sitting between them. CDR3 sequence (DNA): TGTGCCAGCAGTTCCCTAGGGACGGCGAACACTGAAGCTTTCTTT. Residues: CASSSLGTANTEAFF.

As for this clone: This likely came from a read error, as a far larger clone is one base away. Other DNA sequences in this sample translate to the same CDR3. V is TRBV5-1 and J is TRBJ2-7; D tentatively reads TRBD1 or TRBD2 (5 bases each). The germline V gene has CDR1 SGHRS and CDR2 YFSETQ. Between the trimmed V and J ends, which lost 2 bases and 2 bases, there was a span of 14 bases. The CDR3 contains 15 residues. The CDR3 here is CASSLGAGETYEQYF. CDR3 sequence (DNA): TGCGCCAGCAGCTTAGGGGCGGGTGAGACCTACGAGCAGTACTTC.

As for this clone: Only one base separates this from a far larger clonotype, so it likely reflects a read error. The sample has other DNA sequences that encode this CDR3 too. This rearrangement joins TRBV6-1 to TRBJ1-5; D not resolved. The CDR3 length is 14 residues. From germline, CDR1 is MNHNS and CDR2 SASEGT. Trimming cost V 2 bases and J 1 base, with 6 bases left between them. CDR3 protein: CASSEQDSNQPQHF. CDR3 nucleotides: TGTGCCAGCAGTGAACAGGACAGCAATCAGCCCCAGCATTTT.

The chain uses TRBV21-1 and TRBJ2-1; the table's TRBD2 call for D was not verified on the DNA. TRBV21-1 is annotated as a pseudogene. The CDR3 consists of 15 residues. The CDR3 region is CASSTMGGEYNEQFF. CDR3 in DNA: TGTGCCAGCAGCACGATGGGGGGAGAGTACAATGAGCAGTTCTTC.

CDR3 sequence (DNA): TGTGCCTGGGGAGAACAGGGCATTACTGGGGCTTTCTTT. Protein sequence: CAWGEQGITGAFF. The chain is built from TRBV30 and TRBJ1-1; tentatively, D is TRBD1 (6 bases). The CDR3 is made up of 13 amino acids. V gave up 5 bases and J gave up 11 bases, with 21 bases separating them. CDR1 GTSNPN and CDR2 SVGIG come from the germline V gene (reference sequence).

This clone was picked up many times. This sample includes further DNA sequences coding for the same CDR3. This chain connects TRBV2 to TRBJ2-1; 10 nucleotides line up with TRBD2. The ends lost 7 bases at V and 8 bases at J; junction bases unmatched: 8. Germline assignment: CDR1 SNHLY and CDR2 FYNNEI. CDR3 length: 14 amino acids. CDR3 DNA sequence: TGTGCCAGCATTAGCGGGAGGACGTCAGATGAGCAGTTCTTC. It translates to CASISGRTSDEQFF.

Details on this clone: Other nucleotide sequences in the sample specify the same CDR3. The V and J genes are TRBV2 and TRBJ1-2; D call uncertain. Deletions cut 3 bases from V and 5 bases from J, with 7 bases between. CDR3 length: 12 amino acids. Germline V gene lookup returns CDR1 SNHLY and CDR2 FYNNEI. The CDR3 DNA sequence: TGTGCCAGCAGTGAGGAGGGTTATGGCTACACCTTC. This encodes CASSEEGYGYTF.

The chain couples TRBV28 to TRBJ2-1, with 10 bases that match TRBD2. J was trimmed by 4 bases and V by 6 bases; bases with no gene match: 3. Germline loops: CDR1 MDHEN, CDR2 SYDVKM. CDR3 length equals 14 residues. CDR3 coding DNA: TGTGCCAGCAGAGCGGGAGGGCAGTACAATGAGCAGTTCTTC. Its protein is CASRAGGQYNEQFF. The variable domain in full, with the rest retrieved from reference TRBV28 and TRBJ2-1, is DVKVTQSSRYLVKRTGEKVFLECVQDMDHENMFWYRQDPGLGLRLIYFSYDVKMKEKGDIPEGYSVSREKKERFSLILESASTNQTSMYLCASRAGGQYNEQFFGPGTRLTVL.

The table lists this clone with many counts. Other DNA sequences in the sample encode the same CDR3. This chain uses TRBV7-3 with TRBJ2-2, with a tentative D call TRBD1 (6 bases). The CDR3 loop spans 14 amino acids. Trimming cost V 4 bases and J 4 bases, with 10 bases left between them. Germline V gene lookup returns CDR1 SGHTA and CDR2 FQGTGA. The CDR3 DNA reads TGTGCCAGCAGCTCCGGACAGATCACCGGGGAGCTGTTTTTT. Its protein product is CASSSGQITGELFF.

This clone showed up many times. This specimen includes other DNA sequences encoding the same CDR3. The chain recombines TRBV18 with TRBJ2-5, with D hard to call. This CDR3 spans 13 amino acids. From germline, CDR1 is KGHSH and CDR2 LQKENI. V dropped 2 bases and J dropped 2 bases, with 6 bases sitting between them. CDR3 DNA sequence: TGTGCCAGCTCACCAACCCTTCAAGAGACCCAGTACTTC. Protein: CASSPTLQETQYF.

J is TRBJ2-1 and V is TRBV11-2, with 12 positions matching TRBD2. The V segment lost 3 bases and the J segment 7 bases; nucleotides outside the gene matches: 1. The germline V gene encodes CDR1 SGHAT and CDR2 FQNNGV. CDR3 size: 14 residues. The CDR3 here is CASSFGLAGNEQFF. In nucleotides, the CDR3 is TGTGCCAGCAGCTTCGGACTAGCGGGAAATGAGCAGTTCTTC.

This chain uses TRBV5-1 with TRBJ1-1; D is possibly TRBD1 (6 bases). Germline V gene data show CDR1 as SGHRS and CDR2 as YFSETQ. V lost 1 base to trimming and J lost 3 bases, with 16 bases between them. The CDR3 runs to 16 residues. CDR3 region: CASSLWLGGVDTEAFF. CDR3 coding DNA: TGCGCCAGCAGCTTGTGGCTAGGGGGAGTCGACACTGAAGCTTTCTTT.

This rearrangement joins TRBV4-2 to TRBJ1-1; possibly TRBD1 for D (6 bases). The CDR3 is 16 amino acids. V gave up 0 bases and J gave up 1 base, with 12 bases separating them. CDR1 is LGHNA, CDR2 YNFKEQ, per germline. CDR3 nucleotides: TGTGCCAGCAGCCAAGAAGCGTGGGACACGAACACTGAAGCTTTCTTT. The encoded protein is CASSQEAWDTNTEAFF.

J is TRBJ2-1 and V is TRBV5-4, with unresolved D. The ends were cut back, 4 bases at V and 8 bases at J, with 16 bases in the middle. Germline V CDR1 and CDR2: SGHNT, YYREEE (reference sequence). This CDR3 contains 14 residues. The CDR3 DNA is TGTGCCAGCAGCACCGGTGCCGACTCGGATGAGCAGTTCTTC. Its translation is CASSTGADSDEQFF.

Comments on this clone: A far bigger clonotype differs at one base, so this is likely a read error. The CDR3 DNA reads as TGTGCCAGCAGTCTAGGGGCAGGGGGTAACGAGCAGTACTTC. It specifies CASSLGAGGNEQYF. The chain recombines TRBV28 with TRBJ2-7, with 7 nucleotides matching TRBD1. Losses at the gene ends were 5 bases for V and 5 bases for J; bases not matched to a gene: 9. Per the germline V gene, CDR1 is MDHEN and CDR2 is SYDVKM. The CDR3 has 14 amino acids. The full variable domain, with the rest looked up from reference TRBV28 and TRBJ2-7, is DVKVTQSSRYLVKRTGEKVFLECVQDMDHENMFWYRQDPGLGLRLIYFSYDVKMKEKGDIPEGYSVSREKKERFSLILESASTNQTSMYLCASSLGAGGNEQYFGPGTRLTVT.

This clone has a handful of counts. The gene calls are TRBV18 and TRBJ2-3; 10 nucleotides match TRBD2. Germline V gives CDR1 KGHSH, CDR2 LQKENI. The CDR3 length is 17 residues. V lost 1 base and J lost 3; bases outside the gene matches: 7. The CDR3 here is CASSPRLAGVGTDTQYF. The CDR3 DNA reads TGTGCCAGCTCACCACGGCTAGCGGGAGTAGGGACAGATACGCAGTATTTT.

Only a few counts were recorded for this clone. This sequence joins TRBV20-1 and TRBJ1-4; D is undetermined. In germline, CDR1 is DFQATT, CDR2 SNEGSKA (reference sequence). The CDR3 sequence is 11 residues long. The CDR3 bases are TGCATCGGTCGGGCAAATGAAAAACTGTTTTTT. Its translation: CIGRANEKLFF.